Listed below are T cell receptor beta chains from one sample, sequenced in a study of siplizumab effects on memory and regulatory T cells. Some clones are missing from TCRdb's copy, which holds only in-frame ones; the method was immunoSEQ multiplex PCR. Of about 56,000 clones listed, around 98% are singletons. Sequencing input: naive CD8+ T cells sorted from blood. These receptor sequences come from a human donor in good health. CDR3s include the opening cysteine and the closing phenylalanine or tryptophan. D genes are given only for firm matches. Size is omitted from some rows. Given values are once, few, many or a class for expanded clones.

>TRBD1|13|-|TRBJ1-5|TRBV28
CASSSDRGQPQHF
TGTGCCAGCAGTTCCGACAGGGGCCAGCCCCAGCATTTT
>TRBD2|15|-|TRBJ2-7|TRBV4-3
CASSQGAGAFSEQYF
TGCGCCAGCAGCCAGGGAGCGGGAGCATTCTCCGAGCAGTACTTC
>-|14|-|TRBJ2-7|TRBV5-1
CASSLVSASYEQYF
TGCGCCAGCAGCTTGGTGTCCGCGTCCTACGAGCAGTACTTC
>-|14|once|TRBJ1-5|TRBV7-9
CASSFSSSNQPQHF
TGTGCCAGCAGCTTTAGCTCTTCGAATCAGCCCCAGCATTTT
>-|14|once|TRBJ1-1|TRBV11-2
CASSLGPVNTEAFF
TGTGCCAGCAGCTTAGGCCCAGTGAACACTGAAGCTTTCTTT
>-|16|-|TRBJ2-5|TRBV4-1
CASSQGAWQGQETQYF
TGCGCCAGCAGCCAAGGGGCGTGGCAGGGCCAAGAGACCCAGTACTTC
>TRBD2|17|-|TRBJ2-3|TRBV7-9
CARLLFYGLGSTDTQYF
TGTGCCAGGCTGTTGTTTTACGGACTAGGAAGCACAGATACGCAGTATTTT
>TRBD1|16|-|TRBJ2-2|TRBV29-1
CSVEFTGGNFAGELFF
TGCAGCGTCGAATTTACAGGGGGCAACTTCGCCGGGGAGCTGTTTTTT
>-|14|-|TRBJ1-1|TRBV6-5
CASSYVNTNTEAFF
TGTGCCAGCAGTTACGTTAACACCAACACTGAAGCTTTCTTT
>TRBD1|18|once|TRBJ2-5|TRBV5-4
CASSLRTGFREGIETQYF
TGTGCCAGCAGCTTGCGGACAGGGTTTAGGGAAGGGATCGAGACCCAGTACTTC
>TRBD2|16|once|TRBJ2-3|TRBV7-6
CASSGTSGSYTDTQYF
TGTGCCAGCAGCGGGACTAGCGGGAGTTATACTGATACGCAGTATTTT
>-|15|-|TRBJ2-7|TRBV6-6
CASNPREKKGYEQYF
TGTGCCAGCAACCCCAGAGAGAAGAAGGGCTACGAGCAGTACTTC
>TRBD1|12|-|TRBJ2-1|TRBV5-5
CASTPQGVEQFF
TGTGCCAGCACCCCTCAGGGGGTAGAGCAGTTCTTC
>TRBD2|16|-|TRBJ2-5|TRBV28
CASKDRKTSGTETQYF
TGTGCCAGCAAAGACAGGAAGACTAGCGGGACCGAGACCCAGTACTTC
>-|14|once|TRBJ2-4|TRBV11-2
CASSPYRQQNIQYF
TGTGCCAGCAGCCCCTACAGACAGCAAAACATTCAGTACTTC
>-|11|-|TRBJ2-7|TRBV25-1
CASSSSYEQYF
TGTGCCAGCAGTAGCTCCTACGAGCAGTACTTC
>-|16|-|TRBJ1-1|TRBV5-1
CASSLDRLRMDTEAFF
TGCGCCAGCAGCTTGGACCGTCTCAGGATGGACACTGAAGCTTTCTTT
>TRBD1|15|-|TRBJ1-5|TRBV5-5
CASSAWDSMAQPQHF
TGTGCCAGCAGCGCCTGGGACAGTATGGCTCAGCCCCAGCATTTT
>-|15|-|TRBJ1-5|TRBV15
CATSRDGGAGQPQHF
TGTGCCACCAGCAGAGATGGAGGGGCCGGTCAGCCCCAGCATTTT
>TRBD2|15|once|TRBJ2-1|TRBV29-1
CSVRTSGSSYNEQFF
TGCAGCGTTCGAACTAGCGGGAGCTCCTACAATGAGCAGTTCTTC
>TRBD1|12|-|TRBJ2-7|TRBV7-9
CASSPDRDEQYF
TGTGCCAGCAGCCCCGACAGGGATGAGCAGTACTTC
>-|15|-|TRBJ1-2|TRBV27
CASSTAFGSNYGYTF
TGTGCCAGCAGCACTGCCTTCGGGAGTAACTATGGCTACACCTTC
>TRBD1|16|-|TRBJ2-7|TRBV5-6
CASSWTNRGTPYEQYF
TGTGCCAGCAGCTGGACGAACAGGGGAACCCCCTACGAGCAGTACTTC
>-|15|-|TRBJ2-1|TRBV7-9
CASSLTGGSYNEQFF
TGTGCCAGCAGCTTGACTGGTGGCTCCTACAATGAGCAGTTCTTC
>-|14|-|TRBJ2-7|TRBV27
CASSFAHSGSEQYF
TGTGCCAGCAGTTTCGCACACTCGGGGAGCGAGCAGTACTTC
>TRBD1|13|-|TRBJ2-2|TRBV4-3
CASSYRGAGELFF
TGCGCCAGCAGCTACAGGGGAGCCGGGGAGCTGTTTTTT
>-|14|-|TRBJ2-3|TRBV7-3
CASSLIAETDTQYF
TGTGCCAGCAGCTTAATAGCAGAGACAGATACGCAGTATTTT
>TRBD1|14|-|TRBJ1-2|TRBV5-1
CASSSTGTGVGYTF
TGCGCCAGCAGCTCAACCGGGACAGGGGTCGGCTACACCTTC
>TRBD2|17|-|TRBJ2-5|TRBV9
CASSPGRTSGRQETQYF
TGTGCCAGCAGCCCCGGCCGGACTAGCGGGCGTCAAGAGACCCAGTACTTC
>-|15|-|TRBJ2-7|TRBV5-6
CASSSPPGPPYEQYF
TGTGCCAGCAGTAGTCCCCCAGGACCTCCCTACGAGCAGTACTTC
>-|11|-|TRBJ2-7|TRBV28
CASGNREEQYF
TGTGCCAGCGGTAACAGGGAAGAGCAGTACTTC
>-|11|-|TRBJ2-1|TRBV19
CASSKYNEQFF
TGTGCCAGTAGTAAGTACAATGAGCAGTTCTTC
>-|14|-|TRBJ1-3|TRBV5-6
CASSPESSGNTIYF
TGTGCCAGCAGCCCTGAGAGCTCTGGAAACACCATATATTTT
>TRBD1|17|-|TRBJ2-1|TRBV15
CATSRGLQGATYNEQFF
TGTGCCACCAGCAGGGGTCTACAGGGGGCTACGTACAATGAGCAGTTCTTC
>-|12|-|TRBJ1-2|TRBV29-1
CSVEGEDYGYTF
TGCAGCGTTGAAGGGGAAGACTATGGCTACACCTTC